The entry below describes one T cell receptor (beta chain). The authors' processing: Reference gene primers were amplified, and this amplification served to estimate nucleated cell counts. This table comes from immunoSEQ multiplex PCR, and its TCRdb copy is limited to in-frame clones, with some not included. The V and J calls and clone size come from that table; D and trimming were worked out from the DNA. Here the sample spans about 280,000 clones, just over 85% being singletons. The data were taken from a study of blood T cell repertoires in COVID-19. Study background: Collection of acute and convalescent COVID-19 samples took place in the United States, Italy and Spain. Sample material is recorded as cDNA or gDNA derived from T cells, B-cell-depleted T cells, or PBMCs.

Trimming pared 5 bases from V and 2 bases from J, leaving 16 bases between. CDR3 length: 16 residues. Per the germline V gene, CDR1 is SGHTA and CDR2 is FQGNSA. The source material was peripheral blood. The chain uses TRBV7-2 and TRBJ2-1; possible D gene TRBD1, 5 bases. The TCR sequence derives from a woman in her thirties with active or convalescent COVID-19. The DNA of the CDR3 is TGTGCCAGCAGCCCCCAGGGTGGGATCCCCTACAATGAGCAGTTCTTC. Protein product: CASSPQGGIPYNEQFF. Drawing the rest from reference TRBV7-2 and TRBJ2-1, the complete variable domain is GAGVSQSPSNKVTEKGKDVELRCDPISGHTALYWYRQSLGQGLEFLIYFQGNSAPDKSGLPSDRFSAERTGGSVSTLTIQRTQQEDSAVYLCASSPQGGIPYNEQFFGPGTRLTVL.